The clone carrying this T cell receptor (beta chain) was seen at least ten times. Three rounds of nested PCR, following a modified ARM-PCR protocol, produced the TCRbeta library. TCRdb reprocessed the multiplex PCR reads with MiXCR, giving one entry per CDR3 protein. The sample has 95,000 to 150,000 distinct CDR3 sequences; over 65% are singletons. The sample is drawn from a study of tumor and adjacent non-tumor tissue in lung cancer. No cell sorting was done before RNA was extracted from the tissue. Sequencing used lung tumor tissue. The source is a man aged 25-40 years with non-small cell lung cancer.

The CDR3 region has the DNA TGTGCCAGCAGTTACTCAAGGGAAAACACTGAAGCTTTCTTT. It specifies CASSYSRENTEAFF. V is TRBV6-2 or TRBV6-3 and J is TRBJ1-1, with D uncertain. The V end lost 0 bases, the J end lost 2 bases, and 7 bases lay between the germline ends. Germline values: CDR1 MNHEY, CDR2 SVGEGT. The CDR3 spans 14 residues.